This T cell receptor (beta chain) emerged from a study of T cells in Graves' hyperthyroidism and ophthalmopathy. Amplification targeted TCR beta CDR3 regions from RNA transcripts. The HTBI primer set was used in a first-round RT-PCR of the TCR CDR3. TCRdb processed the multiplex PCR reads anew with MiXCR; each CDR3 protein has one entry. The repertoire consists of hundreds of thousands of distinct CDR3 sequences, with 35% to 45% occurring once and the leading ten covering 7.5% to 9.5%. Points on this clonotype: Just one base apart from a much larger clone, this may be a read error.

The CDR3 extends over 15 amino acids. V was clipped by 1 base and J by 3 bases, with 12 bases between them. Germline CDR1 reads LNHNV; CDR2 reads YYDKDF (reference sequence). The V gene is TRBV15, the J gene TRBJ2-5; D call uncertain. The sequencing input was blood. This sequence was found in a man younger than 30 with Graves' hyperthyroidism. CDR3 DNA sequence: TGTGCCACCAGCAGAGGAGTAGTCAGAAAAGAGACCCAGTACTTC. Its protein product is CATSRGVVRKETQYF. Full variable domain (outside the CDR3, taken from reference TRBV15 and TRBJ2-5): DAMVIQNPRYQVTQFGKPVTLSCSQTLNHNVMYWYQQKSSQAPKLLFHYYDKDFNNEADTPDNFQSRRPNTSFCFLDIRSPGLGDTAMYLCATSRGVVRKETQYFGPGTRLLVL.